The next 16 T cell receptor beta chains were all read from a single sample in a study of blood T cell repertoires in COVID-19. The protocol was immunoSEQ multiplex PCR, while the TCRdb copy is restricted to in-frame clones and leaves out a portion. This table holds tens of thousands of clones, 88% found once. Input material: peripheral blood. The receptors derive from a middle-aged man with acute or convalescent COVID-19.

The genes are TRBV12-3 or TRBV12-4 and TRBJ1-1; 9 bases align to TRBD1. The CDR3 is 13 residues long. With 3 bases clipped from V and 6 bases from J, the junction kept 2 bases outside the gene matches. The CDR3 spells CASSLTGGAEAFF. The CDR3, as DNA: TGTGCCAGCAGTTTGACAGGGGGTGCTGAAGCTTTCTTT.

In its sample, this clone was seen a few times. This sequence joins TRBV4-1 and TRBJ2-7; 9 bases are a match to TRBD1. The CDR3 is made up of 15 amino acids. V gave up 0 bases and J gave up 5 bases; unmatched junction bases: 5. CDR1 MGHRA and CDR2 YSYEKL come from the germline V gene. Here the CDR3 DNA reads TGCGCCAGCAGCCAAGAGGGACAGGGAGGGGACGAGCAGTACTTC. This translates into CASSQEGQGGDEQYF.

The rearrangement joins TRBV3-1 (or the pseudogene TRBV3-2) to TRBJ1-2, with TRBD1 identical over 7 bases. This CDR3 spans 14 amino acids. V lost 3 bases, J lost 4 bases, and 5 bases stayed unmatched. The germline CDR1 and CDR2 sequences are LGHDT and YNNKEL (reference sequence). The CDR3, as DNA: TGTGCCAGCAGCCACGGGACAGCGACCTATGGCTACACCTTC. Residues: CASSHGTATYGYTF.

The chain combines TRBV18 with TRBJ2-7, with 9 positions matching TRBD1. The CDR3 totals 14 residues. From germline, CDR1 is KGHSH and CDR2 LQKENI. Trimming at V came to 3 bases and at J to 9 bases, leaving 9 bases not matched to a gene. CDR3 in amino acids: CASSPSGQGSRQYF. In DNA, the CDR3 is TGTGCCAGCTCACCCTCGGGACAGGGATCCCGGCAGTACTTC.

The chain combines TRBV6-4 with TRBJ1-5; a possible D gene is TRBD1 (5 bases). V lost 0 bases and J lost 3, with 15 bases in between. The CDR3 loop spans 17 amino acids. CDR1 is MRHNA, CDR2 SNTAGT, per germline. The CDR3 region is CASSDSPGVKYNQPQHF. The CDR3, as DNA: TGTGCCAGCAGTGACTCGCCGGGGGTTAAGTACAATCAGCCCCAGCATTTT.

This chain uses TRBV5-6 with TRBJ2-1; 14 nucleotides match TRBD2. CDR1 and CDR2 from the germline V gene are SGHDT and YYEEEE. The length of the CDR3 is 15 residues. V trimming: 4 bases; J trimming: 7 bases; junction bases outside the gene matches: 4. The CDR3 here is CASSRTSGGPNEQFF. CDR3 coding DNA: TGTGCCAGCAGCCGGACTAGCGGGGGGCCAAATGAGCAGTTCTTC.

This chain links TRBV4-1 with TRBJ1-6; 11 nucleotides agree with TRBD1. Germline V gene lookup returns CDR1 MGHRA and CDR2 YSYEKL. After removal of 3 bases from V and 1 base from J, the junction contained 5 bases not matched to a gene. The CDR3 is 18 amino acids. The CDR3 coding sequence is TGCGCCAGCAGCCAGGGGACAGGGGGTCGGTCCTATAATTCACCCCTCCACTTT. Its translation: CASSQGTGGRSYNSPLHF.

This clone was seen once. The V gene is TRBV23-1, the J gene TRBJ1-3; tentatively, D is TRBD1 (6 bases). TRBV23-1 has ORF status, its function being uncertain. The CDR3 is 17 amino acids. The germline V and J ends were trimmed by 0 bases and 0 bases, with 12 bases remaining between them. CDR3 bases: TGCGCCAGCAGTCAATCGACCCAGGGGCGCTCTGGAAACACCATATATTTT. It codes for CASSQSTQGRSGNTIYF.

The chain couples TRBV5-1 to TRBJ2-5; D is undetermined. CDR3 length: 14 amino acids. V lost 3 bases and J lost 0, with 9 bases in between. Germline loops: CDR1 SGHRS, CDR2 YFSETQ. The CDR3 loop reads CASSSPVHQETQYF. CDR3 coding DNA: TGCGCCAGCAGCTCCCCGGTGCACCAAGAGACCCAGTACTTC.

In its sample, this clone was seen once. This chain uses TRBV13 with TRBJ2-7; D call uncertain. The CDR3 sequence is 14 residues long. The germline CDR1 and CDR2 sequences are PRHDT and FYEKMQ (reference sequence). V lost 5 bases, J lost 0 bases, and 11 bases lay in between. The CDR3 loop reads CASSVDEPSYEQYF. For the CDR3, the DNA is TGTGCCAGCAGCGTCGATGAGCCCTCCTACGAGCAGTACTTC.

The rearrangement uses TRBV7-2 and TRBJ2-7, with D tentatively TRBD1 (6 bases). The CDR3 sequence is 16 residues long. Trimming took 1 base from V and 2 from J, leaving 15 bases between them. Germline V gene lookup returns CDR1 SGHTA and CDR2 FQGNSA. The CDR3: CASSLDGGGHPYEQYF. The DNA for the CDR3 is TGTGCCAGCAGCTTAGACGGTGGGGGACACCCCTACGAGCAGTACTTC.

The rearrangement links TRBV19 to TRBJ1-2; D ambiguous. Trimming took 5 bases from V and 8 from J, leaving 18 bases between them. CDR3 length: 14 residues. CDR1 LNHDA and CDR2 SQIVND come from the germline V gene (reference sequence). This CDR3 reads CASSRSGRAGGYTF. The CDR3 DNA is TGTGCCAGTAGTCGTTCCGGGAGAGCGGGGGGCTACACCTTC.

The chain has TRBV12-5 and TRBJ1-6; the match to TRBD1 covers 10 bases. The junction had 8 bases not matched to a gene; V was cut back by 1 base and J by 8 bases. Germline CDR1 LGHNT, CDR2 FRNRAP. The CDR3 length is 17 residues. DNA for the CDR3: TGTGCTAGTGGTTTGGCTACGACAGGGGGCCTGGATTCACCCCTCCACTTT. This gives the protein CASGLATTGGLDSPLHF.

V gene TRBV7-6 combines with J gene TRBJ2-2; 8 bases are shared with TRBD1. Germline V gene sequence: CDR1 SGHVS, CDR2 FNYEAQ. CDR3 size: 15 residues. Losses at the gene ends were 5 bases for V and 4 bases for J; bases not matched to a gene: 6. In DNA form, the CDR3 reads TGTGCCAGCAGCCAAAGGGGACAGGCCACCGGGGAGCTGTTTTTT. Its translation: CASSQRGQATGELFF.

The chain has TRBV2 and TRBJ1-5; D is unclear. V lost 7 bases and J 0 bases, leaving 7 bases between the germline ends. The CDR3 extends over 13 amino acids. Germline-derived CDR1 and CDR2 are SNHLY and FYNNEI. The CDR3 sequence: CASNYYSNQPQHF. In nucleotides, the CDR3 is TGTGCCAGCAACTATTATAGCAATCAGCCCCAGCATTTT.

This clone was counted once. The J gene is TRBJ1-1, the V gene TRBV2, with D perhaps matching TRBD1 (6 bases). CDR3 length equals 14 residues. Germline V gene lookup returns CDR1 SNHLY and CDR2 FYNNEI. V shed 2 bases and J shed 2 bases, with 9 bases lying between them. The CDR3 coding sequence is TGTGCCAGCAGTGAATGGACAGTTAACACTGAAGCTTTCTTT. Translated, it gives CASSEWTVNTEAFF.